The text below deals with one TCR beta chain. Its cognate antigen is unknown. The DNA ends 3 residues before the CDR3 does, and the rest of the CDR3 is filled in from the germline J gene. The record originates from a study of T cells in women clearing cervical HPV infection. Across the whole study: Controls gave blood once infection was undetectable; cases at lesion identification.

TCR beta CDR3 amplified by multiplex PCR from about 1,100 ng genomic DNA. This table comes from immunoSEQ multiplex PCR, and its TCRdb copy is limited to in-frame clones, with some not included. The sample holds 25,000 to 35,000 clones. Findings and limits, study-wide: CIN3+ cases had significantly higher TCR richness than controls; evenness did not differ. TRBV6-7 relative abundance averaged 0.11% in cases and about 0.15% in controls.

CDR1 and CDR2 (germline): SGHTA, FQGNSA. The length of the CDR3 is 15 residues. The specimen was blood buffy coat. This receptor was obtained from a woman aged 18 to 75 with a cervical HPV16 infection that either progressed to CIN3+ or cleared (not recorded which). The genes are TRBV7-2 and TRBJ1-2; D uncertain. This CDR3 reads CASSSRAGADDDYTF. The DNA read from the CDR3 is TGTGCCAGCAGCTCCCGAGCGGGAGCGGACGACGAC. The full variable domain, rest sourced from reference TRBV7-2 and TRBJ1-2, is GAGVSQSPSNKVTEKGKDVELRCDPISGHTALYWYRQSLGQGLEFLIYFQGNSAPDKSGLPSDRFSAERTGGSVSTLTIQRTQQEDSAVYLCASSSRAGADDDYTFGSGTRLTVV.